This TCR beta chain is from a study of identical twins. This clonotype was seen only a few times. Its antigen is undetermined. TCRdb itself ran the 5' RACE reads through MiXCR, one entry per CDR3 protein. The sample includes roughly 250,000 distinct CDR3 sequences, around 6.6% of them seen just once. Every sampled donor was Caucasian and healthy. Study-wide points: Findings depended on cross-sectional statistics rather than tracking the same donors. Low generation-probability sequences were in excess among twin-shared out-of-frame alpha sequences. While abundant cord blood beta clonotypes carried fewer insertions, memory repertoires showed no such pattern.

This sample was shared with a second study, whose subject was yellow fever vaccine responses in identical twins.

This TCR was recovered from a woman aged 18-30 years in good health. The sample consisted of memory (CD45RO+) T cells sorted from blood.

This CDR3 is CASRRGRDSQETQYF. The CDR3, as DNA: TGTGCCAGCAGAAGGGGGCGCGATAGCCAAGAGACCCAGTACTTC. The rearrangement links TRBV6-2 or TRBV6-3 to TRBJ2-5; 7 bases match TRBD1. Looked up from germline, CDR1 is MNHEY and CDR2 is SVGEGT. After removal of 6 bases from V and 1 base from J, the junction contained 8 bases not matched to a gene. The CDR3 length is 15 residues.